The 29 T cell receptor beta chains below all came from one sample that was sequenced in a study of blood T cell repertoires in COVID-19. TCRdb's table, derived via immunoSEQ multiplex PCR, lists solely in-frame clones and lacks some. Here the sample spans about 350,000 clones, roughly 87% being singletons. Source material: peripheral blood. The receptor set was obtained from a woman aged 55 to 70 with COVID-19, enrolled during active disease.

The V gene is TRBV4-1, the J gene TRBJ2-7; 10 bases align to TRBD2. CDR3 length: 15 amino acids. J was trimmed by 1 base and V by 3 bases; bases with no gene match: 3. Germline V gene lookup returns CDR1 MGHRA and CDR2 YSYEKL. The CDR3 DNA reads TGCGCCAGCAGCCAGCAGCGGGGGGGATCCTACGAGCAGTACTTC. Protein: CASSQQRGGSYEQYF.

This chain connects TRBV7-3 to TRBJ2-3; 7 nucleotides line up with TRBD2. J lost 6 bases, V lost 5 bases, and 8 bases had no gene match. The CDR3 is 14 amino acids. Germline-derived CDR1 and CDR2 are SGHTA and FQGTGA. The CDR3 DNA reads as TGTGCCAGCAGCCCGACTAGCTTGGTCGATACGCAGTATTTT. Its protein is CASSPTSLVDTQYF.

The chain employs TRBV18 and TRBJ2-3; 10 bases fit TRBD2. The V gene's germline CDR1 is KGHSH and CDR2 LQKENI. This CDR3 has 15 residues. V trimming: 4 bases; J trimming: 3 bases; junction bases outside the gene matches: 4. The CDR3 loop reads CASSLSTSGTDTQYF. The CDR3 bases are TGTGCCAGCTCACTATCGACTAGCGGGACAGATACGCAGTATTTT.

This clone was seen just once. The rearrangement uses TRBV5-6 and TRBJ1-3, with D unclear. The CDR3 is 18 residues long. V shed 1 base and J shed 0 bases, with 17 bases lying between them. Germline V gene sequence: CDR1 SGHDT, CDR2 YYEEEE. CDR3 bases: TGTGCCAGCAGCTTGAAGTCAACGGTTCCCACCTCTGGAAACACCATATATTTT. Translated, it gives CASSLKSTVPTSGNTIYF. Combining the CDR3 with reference TRBV5-6 and TRBJ1-3 gives the whole variable domain DAGVTQSPTHLIKTRGQQVTLRCSPKSGHDTVSWYQQALGQGPQFIFQYYEEEERQRGNFPDRFSGHQFPNYSSELNVNALLLGDSALYLCASSLKSTVPTSGNTIYFGEGSWLTVV.

This sequence joins TRBV30 and TRBJ1-1; D ambiguous. The germline V gene encodes CDR1 GTSNPN and CDR2 SVGIG (reference sequence). This CDR3 is 12 amino acids long. The V end lost 4 bases, the J end lost 1 base, and 7 bases lay between the germline ends. CDR3 nucleotides: TGTGCCTGGAATCTGCGGAACACTGAAGCTTTCTTT. As protein: CAWNLRNTEAFF.

V is TRBV6-1 and J is TRBJ1-2, with D unclear. V was shortened by 2 bases and J by 1 base, with 2 bases between the two germline ends. CDR1 is MNHNS, CDR2 SASEGT, per germline. The CDR3 covers 12 residues. The CDR3 region is CASSEYNYGYTF. CDR3 DNA sequence: TGTGCCAGCAGTGAATATAACTATGGCTACACCTTC.

The CDR3 region is CASSVDRDGNTIYF. The CDR3 DNA reads as TGTGCCAGCTCTGTGGACAGGGATGGAAACACCATATATTTT. This chain links TRBV18 with TRBJ1-3; 8 bases fit TRBD1. V lost 6 bases, J lost 3 bases, and 4 bases stayed unmatched. The CDR3 spans 14 residues. Germline V gene lookup returns CDR1 KGHSH and CDR2 LQKENI. The entire variable domain, with the rest obtained from reference TRBV18 and TRBJ1-3, is as follows: NAGVMQNPRHLVRRRGQEARLRCSPMKGHSHVYWYRQLPEEGLKFMVYLQKENIIDESGMPKERFSAEFPKEGPSILRIQQVVRGDSAAYFCASSVDRDGNTIYFGEGSWLTVV.

This clone is a singleton in its sample. The chain recombines TRBV6-5 with TRBJ1-3, with D possibly TRBD1 on 6 matching bases. V lost 4 bases to trimming and J lost 8 bases, with 15 bases between them. Per the germline V gene, CDR1 is MNHEY and CDR2 is SVGAGI. This CDR3 has 14 residues. CDR3 protein: CASSLGQSGDTIYF. CDR3 in DNA: TGTGCCAGCAGTTTAGGACAGTCCGGGGACACCATATATTTT.

The gene calls are TRBV24-1 and TRBJ2-3; 7 bases agree with TRBD2. Germline CDR1 and CDR2: KGHDR and SFDVKD. The CDR3 sequence is 13 residues long. Trimming at V came to 5 bases and at J to 5 bases, leaving 3 bases not matched to a gene. The CDR3, as DNA: TGTGCCACCAGTGCTAGCGGCCGAGATACGCAGTATTTT. Protein product: CATSASGRDTQYF.

The rearrangement uses TRBV6-5 and TRBJ2-7; the match to TRBD1 covers 10 bases. Germline values: CDR1 MNHEY, CDR2 SVGAGI. The length of the CDR3 is 15 residues. The junction had 8 bases not matched to a gene; V was cut back by 6 bases and J by 3 bases. The CDR3 DNA reads as TGTGCCAGCAGACCCCGGACAGGGGGAGACTACGAGCAGTACTTC. Translation gives CASRPRTGGDYEQYF.

The rearrangement links TRBV4-2 to TRBJ2-4; D perhaps matches TRBD2 (5 bases). CDR1 is LGHNA, CDR2 YNFKEQ, per germline. Trimming cost V 1 base and J 7 bases, with 11 bases left between them. CDR3 length: 14 residues. CDR3 in DNA: TGTGCCAGCAGCCAAGGGAGGCGGAGCAACATTCAGTACTTC. Its translation: CASSQGRRSNIQYF.

The chain combines TRBV6-6 with TRBJ1-4; D remains unclear. V shed 0 bases and J shed 0 bases, with 8 bases lying between them. CDR1 is MNHNY and CDR2 is SVGAGI in the germline V gene (reference sequence). The CDR3 runs to 16 residues. CDR3 sequence reads: CASSYSSGATNEKLFF. CDR3 DNA: TGTGCCAGCAGTTACTCATCGGGTGCAACTAATGAAAAACTGTTTTTT.

The rearrangement uses TRBV7-3 and TRBJ2-1; 11 nucleotides match TRBD2. The CDR3 covers 15 residues. V trimming: 5 bases; J trimming: 10 bases; junction bases outside the gene matches: 10. The V gene's germline CDR1 is SGHTA and CDR2 FQGTGA. The CDR3 protein is CASSHLAGGPQEQFF. In DNA, the CDR3 is TGTGCCAGCAGCCATTTAGCGGGGGGGCCTCAAGAGCAGTTCTTC.

The rearrangement joins TRBV7-2 to TRBJ1-5; D is unresolved. V dropped 4 bases and J dropped 4 bases, with 8 bases sitting between them. This CDR3 is 13 amino acids long. Germline loops: CDR1 SGHTA, CDR2 FQGNSA. The DNA for the CDR3 is TGTGCCAGCAGCTACCAGAGGAATCAGCCCCAGCATTTT. Its translation is CASSYQRNQPQHF.

The chain uses TRBV7-3 and TRBJ2-3, with TRBD1 matching over 9 bases. Germline V gene data show CDR1 as SGHTA and CDR2 as FQGTGA. CDR3 size: 14 residues. The V and J ends lost 3 bases and 4 bases, in that order; junction bases with no gene match: 2. CDR3 coding DNA: TGTGCCAGCAGCTTGGGACAGGGCGCAGATACGCAGTATTTT. Translating gives CASSLGQGADTQYF.

J is TRBJ1-1 and V is TRBV5-6; TRBD1 might be the D (6 bases). CDR3 length: 13 residues. Germline CDR1 and CDR2: SGHDT and YYEEEE. V was shortened by 0 bases and J by 12 bases, with 15 bases between the two germline ends. CDR3 DNA: TGTGCCAGCAGCTTGGCCCGTCAGGGGCGGTCTTTCTTT. Its protein product is CASSLARQGRSFF.

This sequence joins TRBV18 and TRBJ1-4; 10 bases map to TRBD1. This CDR3 contains 14 residues. Germline V gives CDR1 KGHSH, CDR2 LQKENI. With V trimmed by 4 bases and J by 5 bases, 1 base remained unmatched. CDR3 protein: CASSRTGGNEKLFF. Here the CDR3 DNA reads TGTGCCAGCTCACGGACAGGGGGGAATGAAAAACTGTTTTTT.

The CDR3 spells CASSREGGGPQHF. Written as DNA, the CDR3 is TGTGCCAGTAGTAGGGAGGGTGGTGGGCCCCAGCATTTT. The J gene is TRBJ1-5, the V gene TRBV19; D not certain. This CDR3 is 13 amino acids long. V was shortened by 4 bases and J by 9 bases, with 13 bases between the two germline ends. Germline CDR1 is LNHDA and CDR2 is SQIVND (reference sequence).

The table lists this clone with a few counts. The CDR3 loop reads CASSRQGAIYEQYF. CDR3 DNA: TGTGCCAGCAGCCGACAGGGGGCGATCTACGAGCAGTACTTC. The V and J genes are TRBV13 and TRBJ2-7; 10 nucleotides align to TRBD1. Germline loops: CDR1 PRHDT, CDR2 FYEKMQ (reference sequence). The length of the CDR3 is 14 residues. J lost 3 bases, V lost 5 bases, and 4 bases had no gene match.

V usage is TRBV5-1 and J usage is TRBJ1-2; 7 bases line up with TRBD1. Germline V lookup: CDR1 SGHRS, CDR2 YFSETQ. The CDR3 contains 15 residues. Trimming took 0 bases from V and 1 from J; bases not matched to a gene: 3. This CDR3 is CASSLEGQINYGYTF. The CDR3 DNA reads TGCGCCAGCAGCTTGGAGGGACAGATTAACTATGGCTACACCTTC.

The rearrangement links TRBV7-9 to TRBJ1-4; no definite D call. Germline V gene lookup returns CDR1 SEHNR and CDR2 FQNEAQ (reference sequence). Deletions cut 5 bases from V and 6 bases from J, with 19 bases between. CDR3 length: 16 residues. CDR3 sequence reads: CASSPPGNGVDEKLFF. In nucleotides, the CDR3 is TGTGCCAGCAGCCCCCCCGGAAACGGGGTGGATGAAAAACTGTTTTTT.

This chain connects TRBV19 to TRBJ1-1; perhaps TRBD1 as D (5 bases). The CDR3 has 16 amino acids. CDR1 is LNHDA, CDR2 SQIVND, per germline (reference sequence). Trimming cost V 5 bases and J 5 bases, with 21 bases left between them. This chain's CDR3 is CASSPPGEGRGTEAFF. CDR3 coding DNA: TGTGCCAGTAGTCCCCCGGGAGAAGGGAGGGGTACTGAAGCTTTCTTT.

The chain couples TRBV5-1 to TRBJ2-7; D is undetermined. Germline CDR1 reads SGHRS; CDR2 reads YFSETQ. Between the trimmed V and J ends, which lost 0 bases and 3 bases, there was a span of 7 bases. The CDR3 consists of 13 residues. CDR3 region: CASSLEHIYEQYF. The CDR3 DNA sequence: TGCGCCAGCAGCTTGGAACATATCTACGAGCAGTACTTC.

The rearrangement joins TRBV9 to TRBJ2-5; TRBD2 matches 8 bases. The V and J ends lost 2 bases and 5 bases, in that order; junction bases with no gene match: 8. From germline, CDR1 is SGDLS and CDR2 YYNGEE. The CDR3 runs 15 residues. The CDR3, as DNA: TGTGCCAGCAGCGTCGGCGGACTAGCTCACGAGACCCAGTACTTC. Translation: CASSVGGLAHETQYF.

The chain recombines TRBV18 with TRBJ2-7; 11 nucleotides agree with TRBD1. The CDR3 covers 13 residues. Unmatched junction bases numbered 1, after V lost 3 bases and J lost 6 bases. Germline CDR1 reads KGHSH; CDR2 reads LQKENI. The DNA for the CDR3 is TGTGCCAGCTCACCGGGGACAGGGGGCGAGCAGTACTTC. This encodes CASSPGTGGEQYF.

The V and J genes are TRBV5-1 and TRBJ2-1; TRBD1 agrees at 9 bases. The ends lost 3 bases at V and 4 bases at J; junction bases unmatched: 5. The CDR3 contains 15 residues. Per germline, CDR1 SGHRS and CDR2 YFSETQ. CDR3 protein: CASSSTGTGYNEQFF. In DNA, the CDR3 is TGCGCCAGCAGCTCGACCGGGACAGGGTACAATGAGCAGTTCTTC.

The chain has TRBV19 and TRBJ1-1; TRBD1 is a possible D gene (5 bases). V dropped 4 bases and J dropped 2 bases, with 11 bases sitting between them. The CDR3 spans 14 residues. CDR1 is LNHDA, CDR2 SQIVND, per germline (reference sequence). This chain's CDR3 is CASSKSDINTEAFF. As DNA, the CDR3 is TGTGCCAGTAGTAAATCGGACATAAACACTGAAGCTTTCTTT.

This sequence joins TRBV7-2 and TRBJ2-7; 10 bases fit TRBD1. The ends lost 8 bases at V and 2 bases at J; junction bases unmatched: 6. In germline, CDR1 is SGHTA, CDR2 FQGNSA. CDR3 length: 14 residues. The CDR3: CASRRDRGTYEQYF. The CDR3 DNA sequence: TGTGCCAGCCGGCGGGACAGGGGAACCTACGAGCAGTACTTC.

The rearrangement joins TRBV18 to TRBJ1-3, with 7 bases identical to TRBD1. V shed 6 bases, J shed 0 bases, and the junction held 11 bases outside the gene matches. The CDR3 totals 17 residues. In germline, CDR1 is KGHSH, CDR2 LQKENI. CDR3 DNA: TGTGCCAGCTCGGAACGGACAGGTATAGCCTCTGGAAACACCATATATTTT. Protein product: CASSERTGIASGNTIYF. Drawing the rest from reference TRBV18 and TRBJ1-3, the complete variable domain is NAGVMQNPRHLVRRRGQEARLRCSPMKGHSHVYWYRQLPEEGLKFMVYLQKENIIDESGMPKERFSAEFPKEGPSILRIQQVVRGDSAAYFCASSERTGIASGNTIYFGEGSWLTVV.